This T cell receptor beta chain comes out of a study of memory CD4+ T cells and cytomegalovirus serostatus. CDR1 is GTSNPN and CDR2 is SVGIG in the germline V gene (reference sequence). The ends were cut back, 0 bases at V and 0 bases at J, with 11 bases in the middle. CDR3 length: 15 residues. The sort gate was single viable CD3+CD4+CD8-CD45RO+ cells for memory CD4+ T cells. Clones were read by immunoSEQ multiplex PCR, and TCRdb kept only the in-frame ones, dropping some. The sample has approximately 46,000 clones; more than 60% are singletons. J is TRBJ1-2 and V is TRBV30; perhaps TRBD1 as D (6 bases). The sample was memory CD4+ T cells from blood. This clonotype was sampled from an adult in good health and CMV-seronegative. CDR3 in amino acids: CAWSVGQISNYGYTF. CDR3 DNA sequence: TGTGCCTGGAGTGTAGGACAGATATCTAACTATGGCTACACCTTC.